These T cell receptor beta chains were read from a single sample in a study of blood T cells in healthy people across ages. One entry per CDR3 protein results from TCRdb running MiXCR on the 5' RACE reads. The data show some 1,800,000 distinct CDR3 sequences, approximately 40% seen once. The material sequenced was blood. All receptors come from a human donor in good health. Each CDR3 is given with its conserved first and last residue. The order of the fields is clone size, V gene, CDR3 length, J gene, CDR3 protein. Some rows mark clone size as missing; the rest say once, few, many or name a class of expanded clone.

size: -
V: TRBV29-1
length: 16
J: TRBJ2-7
CDR3: CSVKKTGPFTPYEQYF

size: -
V: TRBV5-1
length: 15
J: TRBJ2-3
CDR3: CASSVVVSSTDTQYF

size: -
V: TRBV7-6
length: 15
J: TRBJ2-1
CDR3: CASSFQGAGNNEQFF

size: -
V: TRBV4-3
length: 15
J: TRBJ2-7
CDR3: CASSLLLGPYYEQYF

size: -
V: TRBV20-1
length: 12
J: TRBJ1-2
CDR3: CSAMAGMGGYTF

size: -
V: TRBV20-1
length: 15
J: TRBJ2-5
CDR3: CSARGKGQLQETQYF

size: -
V: TRBV5-1
length: 13
J: TRBJ1-2
CDR3: CASSFNTGDGYTF

size: many
V: TRBV4-3
length: 17
J: TRBJ2-6
CDR3: CASSQDPGGRGANVLTF

size: -
V: TRBV5-4
length: 20
J: TRBJ2-3
CDR3: CASSGPRDSGTEGFTDTQYF

size: few
V: TRBV24-1
length: 12
J: TRBJ2-4
CDR3: CATSDFRGAQYF

size: -
V: TRBV20-1
length: 14
J: TRBJ2-3
CDR3: CSARDRSYTDTQYF

size: few
V: TRBV15
length: 15
J: TRBJ2-5
CDR3: CATSREGAFRSTQYF

size: many
V: TRBV7-2
length: 12
J: TRBJ2-2
CDR3: CASSLYTGELFF

size: -
V: TRBV2
length: 11
J: TRBJ1-4
CDR3: CASTGGQVPFF

size: few
V: TRBV7-6
length: 14
J: TRBJ1-4
CDR3: CASSSLGIDEKLFF

size: -
V: TRBV3-1
length: 16
J: TRBJ2-4
CDR3: CASSQPGTGGKNEQYF